This T cell receptor beta chain was retrieved from a study of shared clonotypes between healthy human individuals. Study-level background: Every donor yielded three CD4 naive, three CD4 memory, two CD8 naive and one CD8 memory plate. The study, taken as a whole, reports: Non-shared clonotypes showed lower generation probabilities than clonotypes common to all four donors.

Partitioning of CD4+ cells yielded a CD45RA+ naive subset and a CD45RA-negative memory subset. Concerning this clone itself: Its antigen remains unidentified.

TCRdb's table, derived via immunoSEQ multiplex PCR, lists solely in-frame clones and lacks some. This table holds about a million clones, around three quarters found once. The receptor comes from a man younger than 35 in good health. Some clones in this sample may be carry-over from other donors' samples. The sample comprised memory CD4+ T cells from PBMCs. Described subset: CD45RA-negative fraction.

The DNA for the CDR3 is TGTGCCAGCAGCCGCGGACAGGGGGCCTACGAGCAGTACTTC. Translating gives CASSRGQGAYEQYF. The rearrangement uses TRBV9 and TRBJ2-7; 10 bases align to TRBD1. CDR1 is SGDLS and CDR2 is YYNGEE in the germline V gene. This CDR3 spans 14 amino acids. Germline trimming cut 4 bases from V and 2 bases from J; bases unmatched to any gene: 3.